These T cell receptor beta chains were read from a single sample in a study of blood T cell repertoires in COVID-19. TCRdb keeps only in-frame clones here, not all; method: immunoSEQ multiplex PCR. Of approximately 15,000 clones in the sample, approximately 83% are singletons; the top ten hold 20% to 25%. What was sequenced was peripheral blood. These receptors originate from an older woman with acute or convalescent COVID-19. Both conserved end residues are part of each CDR3. The order of the fields is J gene, clone size, V gene, D gene, CDR3 DNA, CDR3 protein. A D gene is named only where the DNA matches it firmly. The size field is filled for only some rows; it gives once, few, many or a size class.

J gene: TRBJ2-3
clone size: once
V gene: TRBV7-3
D gene: NA
CDR3 DNA: TGTGCCAGCAGTGTCTTCGGGGGCACAGATACGCAGTATTTT
CDR3 protein: CASSVFGGTDTQYF

J gene: TRBJ2-7
clone size: NA
V gene: TRBV27
D gene: NA
CDR3 DNA: TGTGCCAGCAGTCCTTCATGGACGGGGGAGGCCGAGCAGTACTTC
CDR3 protein: CASSPSWTGEAEQYF

J gene: TRBJ2-3
clone size: NA
V gene: TRBV7-3
D gene: TRBD2
CDR3 DNA: TGTGCCAGCAGCTTATTGGCGGGGGGAGCCCCAGATACGCAGTATTTT
CDR3 protein: CASSLLAGGAPDTQYF

J gene: TRBJ2-2
clone size: once
V gene: TRBV11-3
D gene: TRBD2
CDR3 DNA: TGTGCCAGCAGTATTAGCGGGAGGAACACCGGGGAGCTGTTTTTT
CDR3 protein: CASSISGRNTGELFF

J gene: TRBJ1-4
clone size: NA
V gene: TRBV4-1
D gene: NA
CDR3 DNA: TGCGCCAGCAGCCGCACATACTGGGGGGGTGCAACTAATGAAAAACTGTTTTTT
CDR3 protein: CASSRTYWGGATNEKLFF

J gene: TRBJ1-5
clone size: NA
V gene: TRBV6-2/TRBV6-3
D gene: NA
CDR3 DNA: TGTGCCAGCAGTTTTGGGCCTCAGCCCCAGCATTTT
CDR3 protein: CASSFGPQPQHF

J gene: TRBJ1-6
clone size: NA
V gene: TRBV23-1
D gene: NA
CDR3 DNA: TGCGCCAGCAGAAACAAGGGGGTGGCGAATTCACCCCTCCACTTT
CDR3 protein: CASRNKGVANSPLHF

J gene: TRBJ1-6
clone size: NA
V gene: TRBV5-1
D gene: NA
CDR3 DNA: TGCGCCAGCAGTGGCAGGCCCGGGGAAGGTTCACCCCTCCACTTT
CDR3 protein: CASSGRPGEGSPLHF

J gene: TRBJ2-7
clone size: few
V gene: TRBV4-1
D gene: NA
CDR3 DNA: TGCGCCAGCAGCCAAGTCAATAGCGGCGAGTACGAGCAGTACTTC
CDR3 protein: CASSQVNSGEYEQYF

J gene: TRBJ1-5
clone size: NA
V gene: TRBV9
D gene: NA
CDR3 DNA: TGTGCCAGCAGCGCTCACAGGGAATATCAGCCCCAGCATTTT
CDR3 protein: CASSAHREYQPQHF

J gene: TRBJ2-1
clone size: NA
V gene: TRBV9
D gene: TRBD1
CDR3 DNA: TGTGCCAGCAGCGTGTCCGGGACAGGGGGTAATGAGCAGTTCTTC
CDR3 protein: CASSVSGTGGNEQFF

J gene: TRBJ2-5
clone size: NA
V gene: TRBV10-1
D gene: NA
CDR3 DNA: TGCGCCAGCAGTGAATTCTGTTCTAGACTTCAAGAGACCCAGTACTTC
CDR3 protein: CASSEFCSRLQETQYF

J gene: TRBJ2-1
clone size: few
V gene: TRBV7-9
D gene: NA
CDR3 DNA: TGTGCCAGCAGCACCCTAGGACTGAAGAGCTCCTACAATGAGCAGTTCTTC
CDR3 protein: CASSTLGLKSSYNEQFF

J gene: TRBJ1-2
clone size: NA
V gene: TRBV6-5
D gene: NA
CDR3 DNA: TGTGCCAGCAGCCGAGACGGGAACTATGGCTACACCTTC
CDR3 protein: CASSRDGNYGYTF

J gene: TRBJ2-3
clone size: NA
V gene: TRBV24-1
D gene: TRBD2
CDR3 DNA: TGTGCCACCCGAGCGGGGCTTAGCACAGATACGCAGTATTTT
CDR3 protein: CATRAGLSTDTQYF

J gene: TRBJ1-5
clone size: NA
V gene: TRBV24-1
D gene: NA
CDR3 DNA: TGTGCCACCAGTGACCCCCGGGTGGGAGTATCGGGGCCCCAGCATTTT
CDR3 protein: CATSDPRVGVSGPQHF

J gene: TRBJ2-1
clone size: NA
V gene: TRBV7-9
D gene: TRBD1
CDR3 DNA: TGTGCCAGCAGGACACCGGGACAGCTCTACAATGAGCAGTTCTTC
CDR3 protein: CASRTPGQLYNEQFF

J gene: TRBJ2-1
clone size: NA
V gene: TRBV5-1
D gene: TRBD1
CDR3 DNA: TGCGCCAGCAGCTCTGAACAACAGGGGCCGGGGCAGTTCTTC
CDR3 protein: CASSSEQQGPGQFF

J gene: TRBJ1-2
clone size: few
V gene: TRBV11-2
D gene: NA
CDR3 DNA: TGTGCCAGCAGTTCTGGGGGGGCTCGGGGCTACACCTTC
CDR3 protein: CASSSGGARGYTF

J gene: TRBJ1-4
clone size: NA
V gene: TRBV6-5
D gene: NA
CDR3 DNA: TGTGCCAGCAGTAAGACTGATTTTAATGAAAAACTGTTTTTT
CDR3 protein: CASSKTDFNEKLFF

J gene: TRBJ1-4
clone size: NA
V gene: TRBV4-1
D gene: NA
CDR3 DNA: TGCGCCAGCAGCCGGGGAGTCGGAGAAAAACTGTTTTTT
CDR3 protein: CASSRGVGEKLFF

J gene: TRBJ1-6
clone size: NA
V gene: TRBV5-6
D gene: NA
CDR3 DNA: TGTGCCAGCAGCAAAGGGCGGGGGGCCCTAAGCTCCTATAATTCACCCCTCCACTTT
CDR3 protein: CASSKGRGALSSYNSPLHF

J gene: TRBJ2-1
clone size: NA
V gene: TRBV5-1
D gene: NA
CDR3 DNA: TGCGCCAGCAGCCTAGACTGGGGGGGCACACGGCAGTTCTTC
CDR3 protein: CASSLDWGGTRQFF

J gene: TRBJ2-5
clone size: NA
V gene: TRBV5-1
D gene: TRBD2
CDR3 DNA: TGCGCCAGCTCGCGGGGGGAAACCCCCGAGACCCAGTACTTC
CDR3 protein: CASSRGETPETQYF

J gene: TRBJ2-1
clone size: NA
V gene: TRBV9
D gene: NA
CDR3 DNA: TGTGCCAGCAGCGTAGCGGGCGGGCCGGAGCAGTTCTTC
CDR3 protein: CASSVAGGPEQFF

J gene: TRBJ2-5
clone size: NA
V gene: TRBV6-8
D gene: TRBD1
CDR3 DNA: TGTGCCAGCAGTCAGGGAGGGACAGGGCGAGAGACCCAGTACTTC
CDR3 protein: CASSQGGTGRETQYF

J gene: TRBJ2-5
clone size: NA
V gene: TRBV21-1
D gene: NA
CDR3 DNA: TGTGCCAGCAGCAATACTGACAGGGCCCAAGAGACCCAGTACTTC
CDR3 protein: CASSNTDRAQETQYF

J gene: TRBJ2-5
clone size: NA
V gene: TRBV6-1
D gene: NA
CDR3 DNA: TGTGCCAGCAGTGAAACAGTCACACTCCAAGAGACCCAGTACTTC
CDR3 protein: CASSETVTLQETQYF

J gene: TRBJ1-1
clone size: NA
V gene: TRBV2
D gene: TRBD1
CDR3 DNA: TGTGCCAGCACCAGACCGGGACAGGGGGCTCTCACTGAAGCTTTCTTT
CDR3 protein: CASTRPGQGALTEAFF

J gene: TRBJ2-6
clone size: once
V gene: TRBV11-2
D gene: TRBD1
CDR3 DNA: TGTGCCAGCAGCAGGAAACAGGGGCCTTCTAGCTCTGGGGCCAACGTCCTGACTTTC
CDR3 protein: CASSRKQGPSSSGANVLTF

J gene: TRBJ2-7
clone size: NA
V gene: TRBV19
D gene: TRBD1
CDR3 DNA: TGTGCCAGTAGTTCCCGGACAGGGGCGAGAGAGCAGTACTTC
CDR3 protein: CASSSRTGAREQYF

J gene: TRBJ1-1
clone size: NA
V gene: TRBV5-1
D gene: NA
CDR3 DNA: TGCGCCAGCAGCCCCACGGGGACTGAAGCTTTCTTT
CDR3 protein: CASSPTGTEAFF

J gene: TRBJ1-5
clone size: NA
V gene: TRBV2
D gene: TRBD1
CDR3 DNA: TGTGCCAGCAGCTTGGACAGGGTCCAGCCCCAGCATTTT
CDR3 protein: CASSLDRVQPQHF

J gene: TRBJ2-3
clone size: NA
V gene: TRBV9
D gene: TRBD2
CDR3 DNA: TGTGCCAGCAGCGTAGCCAGAGGACTAGCGGGGGGCACAGATACGCAGTATTTT
CDR3 protein: CASSVARGLAGGTDTQYF

J gene: TRBJ1-2
clone size: medium-sized
V gene: TRBV7-9
D gene: TRBD1
CDR3 DNA: TGTGCCAGCAGCTTTCTCTCCGGGACAGACTATGGCTACACCTTC
CDR3 protein: CASSFLSGTDYGYTF

J gene: TRBJ1-2
clone size: NA
V gene: TRBV2
D gene: TRBD1
CDR3 DNA: TGTGCCAGCAGTTCTGACAGGGCGAACTATGGCTACACCTTC
CDR3 protein: CASSSDRANYGYTF

J gene: TRBJ1-5
clone size: NA
V gene: TRBV7-9
D gene: NA
CDR3 DNA: TGTGCCAGCAGCCCGGCTACAGGGTATAGCAATCAGCCCCAGCATTTT
CDR3 protein: CASSPATGYSNQPQHF

J gene: TRBJ1-1
clone size: NA
V gene: TRBV21-1
D gene: NA
CDR3 DNA: TGTGCCAGCAGCTCAAATCCCCTCCCCAGGAACACTGAAGCTTTCTTT
CDR3 protein: CASSSNPLPRNTEAFF

J gene: TRBJ2-1
clone size: NA
V gene: TRBV29-1
D gene: TRBD2
CDR3 DNA: TGCAGCGGGGGACTAGCGGGAGATTTCTCCTACAATGAGCAGTTCTTC
CDR3 protein: CSGGLAGDFSYNEQFF

J gene: TRBJ2-3
clone size: NA
V gene: TRBV4-1
D gene: TRBD2
CDR3 DNA: TGCGCCAGCAGCCAGCCCACGAGGACTAGCGGTATCATCCAGTATTTT
CDR3 protein: CASSQPTRTSGIIQYF

J gene: TRBJ2-5
clone size: NA
V gene: TRBV24-1
D gene: NA
CDR3 DNA: TGTGCCACCAGTGATTTCCCCCAGCGGGACAAACAAGAGACCCAGTACTTC
CDR3 protein: CATSDFPQRDKQETQYF

J gene: TRBJ1-1
clone size: NA
V gene: TRBV29-1
D gene: TRBD1
CDR3 DNA: TGCAGCGTTGGGAAGACAGACAGGGGGAACACTGAAGCTTTCTTT
CDR3 protein: CSVGKTDRGNTEAFF

J gene: TRBJ2-1
clone size: NA
V gene: TRBV19
D gene: NA
CDR3 DNA: TGTGCCAGTAGTATATTCCCGGGAAATGAGCAGTTCTTC
CDR3 protein: CASSIFPGNEQFF

J gene: TRBJ2-2
clone size: NA
V gene: TRBV28
D gene: TRBD2
CDR3 DNA: TGTGCCAGCAGTCTTCTACTAGCGGGAGGGTACACCGGGGAGCTGTTTTTT
CDR3 protein: CASSLLLAGGYTGELFF

J gene: TRBJ2-6
clone size: NA
V gene: TRBV7-9
D gene: TRBD1
CDR3 DNA: TGTGCCAGCAGCCCGGTGGGAGACAGGGGTTTTGCTGGGGCCAACGTCCTGACTTTC
CDR3 protein: CASSPVGDRGFAGANVLTF

J gene: TRBJ1-2
clone size: NA
V gene: TRBV9
D gene: NA
CDR3 DNA: TGTGCCAGCAGCCCACCTCAGGGGCATGGCTACACCTTC
CDR3 protein: CASSPPQGHGYTF